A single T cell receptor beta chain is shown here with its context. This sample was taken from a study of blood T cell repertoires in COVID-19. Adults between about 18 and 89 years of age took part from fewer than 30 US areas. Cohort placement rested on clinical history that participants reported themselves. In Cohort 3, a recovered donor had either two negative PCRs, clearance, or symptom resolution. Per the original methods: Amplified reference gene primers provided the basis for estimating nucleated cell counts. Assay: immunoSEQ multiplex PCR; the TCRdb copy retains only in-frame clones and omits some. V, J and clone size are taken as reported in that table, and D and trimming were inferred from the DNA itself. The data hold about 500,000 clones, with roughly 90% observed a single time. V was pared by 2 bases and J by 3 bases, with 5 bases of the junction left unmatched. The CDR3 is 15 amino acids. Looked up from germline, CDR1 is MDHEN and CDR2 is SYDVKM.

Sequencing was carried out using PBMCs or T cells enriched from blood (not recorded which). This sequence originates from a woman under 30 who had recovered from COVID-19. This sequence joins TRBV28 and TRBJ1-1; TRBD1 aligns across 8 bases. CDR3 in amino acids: CASSLSRGQDTEAFF. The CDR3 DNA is TGTGCCAGCAGTTTAAGCAGGGGACAGGACACTGAAGCTTTCTTT.